This T cell receptor beta chain was documented in a study of T cells in localized non-small cell lung cancer. Study results and caveats: It remains possible that heterogeneity exists, since only one tumor region was sequenced. Tumor trailed uninvolved adjacent lung in T cell clonality, which peaked there. A median of around 52 clones ranked among the top 100 in tumor appeared in adjacent lung.

Germline loops: CDR1 SGHRS, CDR2 YFSETQ. The CDR3 has 14 residues. With 4 bases removed from V and 5 bases from J, the gap between germline ends came to 16 bases. A remark on this clone: Antigen: not known.

The assay was immunoSEQ multiplex PCR, and TCRdb's table has in-frame clones only and misses some. Of thousands of clones listed, around 85% are singletons. This rearrangement joins TRBV5-1 to TRBJ2-7; D not resolved. The sequencing here drew on PBMCs, taken before any cancer treatment. The clonotype comes from a woman aged 35 to 70 with stage II lung adenocarcinoma. The DNA of the CDR3 is TGCGCCAGCAGCCCCCAGGCAGAGGTGAACGAGCAGTACTTC. Protein product: CASSPQAEVNEQYF.